One TCR beta chain is described in this entry. What it binds is unknown. The CDR3 consists of 16 residues. The ends were cut back, 6 bases at V and 4 bases at J, with 18 bases in the middle. Germline CDR1 KGHSH, CDR2 LQKENI. These data originate in a study of shared clonotypes between healthy human individuals. The study's findings and limits: Clonotype sharing across donors was expected to vary with sequencing depth.

Assay used: immunoSEQ multiplex PCR; TCRdb lists only in-frame clones, some missing. The repertoire includes 1.4 million to 1.5 million clones, roughly 96% of them detected once, and roughly 1.1% sits in the top ten. The source material was naive CD4+ T cells sorted from blood. Subset noted: CD45RA+ positively selected. This receptor was identified in a man younger than 40 in good health. The gene calls are TRBV18 and TRBJ2-2; maybe TRBD2 (5 bases). CDR3 in amino acids: CASSGGLQTITGELFF. CDR3 bases: TGTGCCAGCTCTGGAGGACTCCAAACAATCACCGGGGAGCTGTTTTTT. Based on the CDR3 plus reference TRBV18 and TRBJ2-2, the full variable domain is NAGVMQNPRHLVRRRGQEARLRCSPMKGHSHVYWYRQLPEEGLKFMVYLQKENIIDESGMPKERFSAEFPKEGPSILRIQQVVRGDSAAYFCASSGGLQTITGELFFGEGSRLTVL.